This passage covers 4 T cell receptor beta chains from one sample sequenced in a study of T cells after yellow fever vaccination. TCRdb re-called the 5' RACE reads with MiXCR, one entry per CDR3 protein. The table shows some 350,000 distinct CDR3 sequences, with roughly 4.3% occurring only once. Source: PBMCs, taken 5 days after the yellow fever booster vaccination. The source of these receptors is a man between 18 and 29 years old who received the YFV17D yellow fever vaccine.

This sequence joins TRBV4-3 and TRBJ2-1; D ambiguous. Trimming pared 0 bases from V and 8 bases from J, leaving 11 bases between. The CDR3 length is 14 residues. The germline V gene encodes CDR1 LGHNA and CDR2 YSLEER. The CDR3 is CASSQDVAEDEQFF. The CDR3 nucleotides are TGCGCCAGCAGCCAAGACGTTGCAGAAGATGAGCAGTTCTTC.

This clonotype has more than one count but fewer than ten. The chain uses TRBV12-5 and TRBJ2-2; 8 bases map to TRBD2. Germline loops: CDR1 LGHNT, CDR2 FRNRAP. V dropped 3 bases and J dropped 4; count of bases not matched to a gene: 13. The CDR3 spans 18 residues. This CDR3 is CASGFLVAGGSSTGELFF. As DNA, the CDR3 is TGTGCTAGTGGTTTTCTAGTGGCGGGGGGATCGAGCACCGGGGAGCTGTTTTTT.

The chain couples TRBV7-2 to TRBJ1-5; maybe TRBD1 (5 bases). Germline loops: CDR1 SGHTA, CDR2 FQGNSA. V gave up 1 base and J gave up 3 bases, with 10 bases separating them. This CDR3 spans 15 amino acids. This chain's CDR3 is CASSLGGLLNQPQHF. Written as DNA, the CDR3 is TGTGCCAGCAGCTTAGGGGGACTTCTCAATCAGCCCCAGCATTTT.

The DNA for the CDR3 is TGTGCCAGCAGTTTAAGGGGAGGAGGAAACATTCAGTACTTC. Amino acid sequence: CASSLRGGGNIQYF. This chain uses TRBV12-3 or TRBV12-4 with TRBJ2-4; maybe TRBD2 (6 bases). V dropped 2 bases and J dropped 6 bases, with 11 bases sitting between them. The CDR3 length is 14 residues.